One T cell receptor (beta chain) is described in this entry. Its matching antigen is unknown. Patients were excluded for autoimmune disease history or systemic immunosuppression. This sample was included in a study of OX40 agonist ivuxolimab in advanced cancers. Across the whole study: Ivuxolimab, which patients received intravenously every 2 weeks, was dosed at 0.01 to 10 mg/kg.

Produced via immunoSEQ multiplex PCR; TCRdb's table is partial and in-frame only. The sample consists of almost 90,000 clones, approximately 91% of them appearing once. Germline V gives CDR1 KGHSH, CDR2 LQKENI. CDR3 length: 16 amino acids. Trimming took 2 bases from V and 4 from J, leaving 17 bases between them. The study, taken as a whole, reports: Circulating CD4+ and CD8+ T cells showed clonal expansion by week 6 at 0.1 to 3.0 mg/kg. In CD8+ T cells, expanded clones were on average more numerous than in CD4+.

The specimen comprised CD4+ or CD8+ T cells sorted from blood, sampled in a trial of the OX40 agonist ivuxolimab. The receptor was isolated from an adult with an advanced solid tumor such as melanoma, head and neck, liver or kidney cancer. This rearrangement joins TRBV18 to TRBJ2-5; the D gene is possibly TRBD1 (6 bases). The CDR3 DNA reads TGTGCCAGCTCACCAGCATCCACAGGGCTCGGAGAGACCCAGTACTTC. Encoded protein: CASSPASTGLGETQYF.